This TCR beta chain was identified in a study of chemoradiotherapy in HPV16-positive cancers. On the study more broadly: Candidate HPV-specific T-cell clones and common TCR motifs came from functional assays in a couple of HPV16-positive patients. Study-level results: Non-HPV-specific T cells did not expand in tumors during treatment, whereas candidate HPV-specific clones and E7-related motifs did. Functional assays defining HPV-specific T cells used only a couple of HPV16-positive patients.

The germline V gene encodes CDR1 MNHNS and CDR2 SASEGT. The ends were cut back, 1 base at V and 9 bases at J, with 13 bases in the middle. The CDR3 has 14 amino acids. For this clone: Its antigen is currently unknown.

Over chemoradiotherapy, repertoires were sampled more than once. Using immunoSEQ multiplex PCR, the repertoire was profiled, and TCRdb retains in-frame clones only, with some absent. Seen here are about 13,000 clones, about 85% observed once, and the top ten hold more than 4.5%. Sequenced material: blood, taken from a patient who underwent chemoradiotherapy. This TCR was recovered from a human donor with HPV-associated anogenital cancer. The chain uses TRBV6-1 and TRBJ1-3; D gene ambiguous. Here the CDR3 DNA reads TGTGCCAGCAGTGAAGGTCGTCCCCGCGGCACCATATATTTT. Its translation is CASSEGRPRGTIYF.